The count of the clone carrying this T cell receptor delta chain is one. This sample stems from a study of gamma-delta T cells after stem cell transplantation. TCRdb reanalyzed the RT-PCR reads using CATT. The specimen's table records approximately 57 delta-chain clones. Looked up from germline, CDR1 is GEAIGNYY and CDR2 is EKD. The CDR3 has 20 residues. After removal of 0 bases from V and 4 bases from J, the junction contained 16 bases not matched to a gene. The clonotype originates from a human donor. It is not recorded whose cells these are; they may come from a transplant donor. This table probably holds off-target reads from a library built for another chain. The chain recombines TRDV2 with TRDJ1, with TRDD3 matching over 13 bases. The source material was gamma-delta T cells. In DNA form, the CDR3 reads TGTGCCTGTGACACCGTACCTCATACTGGGGGATACGGTGGGCTCGATAAACTCATCTTT. Translating it yields CACDTVPHTGGYGGLDKLIF.